This T cell receptor (beta chain) was identified during a study of T cell changes during pregnancy in multiple sclerosis. The table came from immunoSEQ multiplex PCR; TCRdb's copy has only in-frame clones and leaves some out. The table includes roughly 32,000 clones, around nine tenths detected once. CDR3 length: 13 amino acids. Trimming removed 5 bases at V and 3 bases at J, with 13 bases between. The V gene's germline CDR1 is SQVTM and CDR2 ANQGSEA. The sample here was CD8+ T cells from peripheral blood mononuclear cells, taken in the third trimester of pregnancy. The TCR was taken from a female donor with multiple sclerosis, enrolled in a pregnancy study. The rearrangement joins TRBV29-1 to TRBJ1-2, with a weak D call TRBD1 (6 bases). The DNA of the CDR3 is TGCAGCGTTCTCCCCGAGGGGGACTATGGCTACACCTTC. Its protein product is CSVLPEGDYGYTF.